A few counts support the clone carrying this T cell receptor beta chain. Antigen specificity is unknown. Other DNA variants within this sample encode the same CDR3. Method: immunoSEQ multiplex PCR; TCRdb's copy keeps in-frame clones and lacks some. The sample comprises about 15,000 clones, about 85% of which are singletons, and more than 7.5% rests with the top ten. The data were obtained in a study of brain metastases from non-small cell lung cancer. Trimming pared 1 base from V and 9 bases from J, leaving 10 bases between. There are 14 residues in the CDR3. Germline V gene sequence: CDR1 LNHNV, CDR2 YYDKDF (reference sequence). Findings and limits, study-wide: In roughly 64% of brain metastases, T-cell clones were expanded compared with matched primary tumors. Paired brain metastases and primary tumors largely shared TCR repertoires.

The source of this sequence is a donor at least 40 years old with non-small cell lung cancer. Sequenced input: primary lung tumor tissue. This chain uses TRBV15 with TRBJ1-6, with D maybe TRBD1 (6 bases). This CDR3 reads CATSRGAGASPLHF. The CDR3, as DNA: TGTGCCACCAGCAGAGGGGCGGGGGCTTCACCCCTCCACTTT.